This note documents a single T cell receptor beta chain sequence. Its specificity is not known. CD45RO-negative CD8 cells positively selected for CCR7 made up the naive population, which excluded terminally differentiated effector memory CD45RA+ cells. Deep was the level used in running the assay. Methods used by the authors: Filtering differed for immunoSEQ, which gave only junction sequences without quality scores. Only in-frame clones appear in the TCRdb table, and some are missing; sequencing was by immunoSEQ multiplex PCR. D and trimming were read from the DNA, whereas the V and J calls and clone size are those reported in that table. The table shows 1.5 million to 2.5 million clones, with approximately 95% occurring only once. J was trimmed by 3 bases and V by 3 bases; bases with no gene match: 4. Germline V CDR1 and CDR2: PRHDT, FYEKMQ (reference sequence). The CDR3 is 15 amino acids. The data were taken from a study of shared clonotypes between healthy human individuals. Study-level information: Three CD4 naive, three CD4 memory, two CD8 naive and one CD8 memory plate were used per donor.

The study's findings and limits: The sole specimen, blood, was sampled, and tissue repertoires likely differ.

This chain links TRBV13 with TRBJ2-7; 11 nucleotides line up with TRBD2. The receptor was isolated from a man aged 18 to 29 in good health. The sequencing input was naive CD8+ T cells sorted from blood. Here the CDR3 DNA reads TGTGCCAGCAGCTTCCTGACTAGCGGGATCTACGAGCAGTACTTC. Its protein product is CASSFLTSGIYEQYF.